This entry is about one T cell receptor (beta chain). This clonotype was counted many times. Its cognate antigen has yet to be identified. Base-call qualities are not available, and no considerably larger clone is one nucleotide away. From the cysteine through the phenylalanine, the CDR3 covers 14 amino acids. Only CDR3 DNA remains: 42 bases, in frame from the first base. From the germline V gene, CDR1 is SNHLY and CDR2 is FYNNEI. The germline ends are 11 bases apart after V is trimmed by 4 bases and J by 5 bases. These data originate in a study of regulatory T cells in long-lasting Graves disease (dated by TCRdb to the early 2020s). Background on the whole study: Persistent Graves' disease was defined as persistently positive TSH receptor autoantibodies together with antithyroid drug treatment for over 5 years. The study was conducted in China and was registered as a clinical trial. This study used TCR sequencing and RNA sequencing of peripheral blood to compare persistent Graves' disease patients against newly diagnosed Graves' disease patients. TCR sequencing covered some 13 persistent and some 20 newly diagnosed Graves' disease patients, approximately 33 samples in total. Persistent Graves' disease patients in the clinical cohort had taken antithyroid drugs for around 10 years on average.

Findings and caveats that apply to the study as a whole: Patients with persistent disease shared more public clonotypes (approximately 2,500) than newly diagnosed patients did (roughly 970). The small sample size was acknowledged by the authors as a limitation that may reduce accuracy. Preferential use of TRBV28, TRBJ1-2 and TRBJ2-5 was observed in persistent disease, whereas TRBV20-1 and TRBJ2-1 were favored in newly diagnosed disease. Only peripheral blood was studied, because thyroid tissue, the primary lesion, was inaccessible. Persistent Graves' disease patients showed lower TCR Shannon entropy and fewer highly expanded clones than newly diagnosed patients, suggesting clonal expansion. Only the TCR beta chain was sequenced and analyzed.

The time point label on this specimen signifies: persistent/refractory GD, antithyroid drugs over 5 years with positive TRAb. For both TCR sequencing and RNA sequencing, RNA was extracted from PBMCs using TRIzol. The diagnosis of Graves' disease followed American Thyroid Association guidelines. Recruitment of patients was carried out at an endocrinology department in Xi'an, China. From each patient, approximately 9 milliliters of peripheral blood was collected into an EDTA anticoagulant tube. Ficoll Paque Plus density gradient separation was used to isolate PBMCs, and no further T cell sorting was performed. An Agilent 2100 Bioanalyzer and agarose gel were used to assess RNA quality, and a NanoDrop 2000 was used to measure RNA concentration. Library construction relied on multiplex PCR. The sequencing machine was an Illumina HiSeq 4000. iRepertoire HTBI primers and Arm-PCR amplification of CDR3 regions were used to construct TCR beta libraries. Before sequencing, the PCR products went through gel purification. Turning to the authors' computational methods: Gene usage analysis of CDR3 amino acid clonotypes relied on the 60 or so TRBV and fewer than 15 TRBJ segments identified across samples. COPE and FqMerger were used to merge the filtered high-quality paired reads into contigs. BLAST was used to align contigs to IMGT TRBV, TRBD and TRBJ reference genes, with CDR3 defined following IMGT. Any clonotype with a frequency above 0.1% was classified as a highly expanded clone. Repertoire diversity was measured by Shannon entropy, and V-J evenness by the Gini coefficient. A clonotype was considered public if more than one individual shared it. TCRdb trimmed the raw reads at Q25, called clones with MiXCR and kept productive beta chains. CDR3 protein duplicates are merged, each entry listing the most common genes and DNA. What appears here as the V and J calls and clone size reflects TCRdb's work, not the paper's. Present in this sample are hundreds of thousands of distinct CDR3 sequences, under 25% of which were seen just once. The ten top clones hold about 13% of the sample.

This clonotype originated in a female donor with Graves disease. The chain was built from TRBV2 and TRBJ2-2; possibly the D gene is TRBD2, per 5 matching bases. Sequencing used peripheral blood mononuclear cells (PBMCs), obtained when the disease was refractory, from a patient treated with antithyroid drugs. The base sequence is TGTGCCAGCAGTGGGACCCGCGGGACCGGGGAGCTGTTTTTT. Its coded protein is CASSGTRGTGELFF. The reference TRBV2 and TRBJ2-2 proteins fill in what lies around the CDR3, so the full variable domain reads EPEVTQTPSHQVTQMGQEVILRCVPISNHLYFYWYRQILGQKVEFLVSFYNNEISEKSEIFDDQFSVERPDGSNFTLKIRSTKLEDSAMYFCASSGTRGTGELFFGEGSRLTVL.